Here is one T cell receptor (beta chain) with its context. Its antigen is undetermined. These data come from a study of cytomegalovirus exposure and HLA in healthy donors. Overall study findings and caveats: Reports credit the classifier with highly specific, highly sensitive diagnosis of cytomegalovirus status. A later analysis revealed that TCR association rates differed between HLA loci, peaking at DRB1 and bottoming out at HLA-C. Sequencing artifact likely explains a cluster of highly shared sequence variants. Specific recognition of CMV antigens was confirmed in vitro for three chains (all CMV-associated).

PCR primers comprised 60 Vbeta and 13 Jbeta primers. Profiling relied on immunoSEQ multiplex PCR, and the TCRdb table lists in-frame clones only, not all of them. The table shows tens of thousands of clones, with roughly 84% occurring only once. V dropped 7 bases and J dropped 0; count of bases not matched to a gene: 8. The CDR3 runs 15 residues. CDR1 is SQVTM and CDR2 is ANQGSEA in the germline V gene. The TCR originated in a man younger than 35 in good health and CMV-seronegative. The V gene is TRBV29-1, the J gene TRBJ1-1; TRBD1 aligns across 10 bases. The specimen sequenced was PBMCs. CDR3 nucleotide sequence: TGCAGCGCCGACAGGGGGCGACTCATGAACACTGAAGCTTTCTTT. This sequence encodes CSADRGRLMNTEAFF.